The rows below give T cell receptor beta chains drawn from one sample of a study of response to subunit inactivated influenza vaccine. TCRdb analysed the RT-PCR reads with MiXCR anew, one entry per CDR3 protein. The sample comprises about 540,000 distinct CDR3 sequences, 13% to 15% of which are singletons, and 11% rests with the top ten. This sample comprised PBMCs from blood, obtained about 12 days after vaccination. The receptors were sampled from a man in his fifties or sixties who received an inactivated influenza vaccine. Both conserved end residues are part of each CDR3. The D gene is left open where the match is weak. A row's size may be missing; if present it is once, few, many or a size class.

j_gene: TRBJ2-3; v_gene: TRBV10-3; abundance: NA; d_gene: NA; CDR3aa: CAISEAVAADTQYF; CDR3nt: TGTGCCATCAGTGAGGCGGTAGCGGCAGATACGCAGTATTTT
j_gene: TRBJ2-3; v_gene: TRBV4-3; abundance: NA; d_gene: TRBD2; CDR3aa: CASSQTTSGLSDTQYF; CDR3nt: TGCGCCAGCAGCCAGACGACTAGCGGGTTATCAGATACGCAGTATTTT
j_gene: TRBJ2-4; v_gene: TRBV10-3; abundance: NA; d_gene: NA; CDR3aa: CAISPTKNIQYF; CDR3nt: TGTGCCATCAGTCCCACCAAAAACATTCAGTACTTC
j_gene: TRBJ2-2; v_gene: TRBV10-3; abundance: few; d_gene: NA; CDR3aa: CATSTGPTGELFF; CDR3nt: TGTGCCACATCGACAGGCCCCACCGGGGAGCTGTTTTTT
j_gene: TRBJ1-1; v_gene: TRBV27; abundance: NA; d_gene: NA; CDR3aa: CASRETTMNTEAFF; CDR3nt: TGTGCCAGCAGGGAGACCACCATGAACACTGAAGCTTTCTTT
j_gene: TRBJ2-3; v_gene: TRBV15; abundance: few; d_gene: NA; CDR3aa: CATSRAGTRKADTQYF; CDR3nt: TGTGCCACCAGCAGAGCAGGGACTCGGAAGGCAGATACGCAGTATTTT
j_gene: TRBJ1-3; v_gene: TRBV7-2; abundance: few; d_gene: NA; CDR3aa: CASSLASPSSGNTIYF; CDR3nt: TGTGCCAGCAGCTTAGCAAGCCCTAGCTCTGGAAACACCATATATTTT
j_gene: TRBJ2-5; v_gene: TRBV27; abundance: NA; d_gene: TRBD1; CDR3aa: CASSPDRGWETQYF; CDR3nt: TGTGCCAGCAGTCCCGACAGGGGGTGGGAGACCCAGTACTTC
j_gene: TRBJ2-1; v_gene: TRBV25-1; abundance: NA; d_gene: NA; CDR3aa: CASRSSGGEQFF; CDR3nt: TGTGCCAGCAGATCCTCAGGCGGAGAGCAGTTCTTC
j_gene: TRBJ1-2; v_gene: TRBV6-1; abundance: NA; d_gene: TRBD1; CDR3aa: CASSRQGAGGYTF; CDR3nt: TGTGCCAGCAGTCGACAGGGGGCAGGTGGCTACACCTTC
j_gene: TRBJ2-5; v_gene: TRBV20-1; abundance: NA; d_gene: TRBD2; CDR3aa: CSAPSGSGGRRETQYF; CDR3nt: TGCAGTGCTCCCTCGGGGAGCGGGGGACGTAGAGAGACCCAGTACTTC
j_gene: TRBJ2-5; v_gene: TRBV7-6; abundance: few; d_gene: TRBD1; CDR3aa: CASSRGTGPGETQYF; CDR3nt: TGTGCCAGCAGCAGGGGGACAGGGCCTGGGGAGACCCAGTACTTC
j_gene: TRBJ2-1; v_gene: TRBV20-1; abundance: NA; d_gene: NA; CDR3aa: CSARMGVRNEQFF; CDR3nt: TGCAGTGCTAGGATGGGGGTACGCAATGAGCAGTTCTTC
j_gene: TRBJ2-1; v_gene: TRBV11-2; abundance: many; d_gene: NA; CDR3aa: CASSSLWGGRDNEQFF; CDR3nt: TGTGCCAGCAGCTCCCTTTGGGGGGGCCGGGACAATGAGCAGTTCTTC
j_gene: TRBJ2-3; v_gene: TRBV7-2; abundance: NA; d_gene: TRBD2; CDR3aa: CASSRTQRGSWDTQYF; CDR3nt: TGTGCCAGCAGCCGGACACAGCGGGGGTCATGGGATACGCAGTATTTT
j_gene: TRBJ2-1; v_gene: TRBV24-1; abundance: NA; d_gene: TRBD2; CDR3aa: CATSITTSGYNEQFF; CDR3nt: TGTGCCACCAGTATTACGACTAGCGGATACAATGAGCAGTTCTTC
j_gene: TRBJ1-2; v_gene: TRBV11-2; abundance: NA; d_gene: TRBD1; CDR3aa: CASRHIGTGGGGYTF; CDR3nt: TGTGCCAGCAGACACATCGGGACAGGGGGCGGTGGCTACACCTTC
j_gene: TRBJ2-6; v_gene: TRBV2; abundance: few; d_gene: NA; CDR3aa: CATTRGVGANVLTF; CDR3nt: TGTGCCACCACCCGGGGTGTTGGGGCCAACGTCCTGACTTTC
j_gene: TRBJ2-1; v_gene: TRBV2; abundance: few; d_gene: NA; CDR3aa: CASREPEVSIEQFF; CDR3nt: TGTGCCAGCAGAGAACCCGAAGTCTCTATTGAGCAGTTCTTC
j_gene: TRBJ2-3; v_gene: TRBV7-2; abundance: few; d_gene: NA; CDR3aa: CASSFMGSTDTQYF; CDR3nt: TGTGCCAGCAGCTTTATGGGGTCCACAGATACGCAGTATTTT
j_gene: TRBJ1-2; v_gene: TRBV7-2; abundance: few; d_gene: NA; CDR3aa: CASSLRDSYYGYTF; CDR3nt: TGTGCCAGCAGCTTAAGAGATTCTTACTATGGCTACACCTTC
j_gene: TRBJ1-2; v_gene: TRBV12-3/TRBV12-4; abundance: NA; d_gene: NA; CDR3aa: CASRVSTASGYTF; CDR3nt: TGTGCCAGCAGGGTCTCGACAGCGTCAGGCTACACCTTC
j_gene: TRBJ2-4; v_gene: TRBV6-5; abundance: NA; d_gene: NA; CDR3aa: CASSYRQGGDIQYF; CDR3nt: TGTGCCAGCAGTTACAGACAGGGAGGGGACATTCAGTACTTC
j_gene: TRBJ2-7; v_gene: TRBV7-2; abundance: few; d_gene: TRBD2; CDR3aa: CASSIVAGGVSYEQYF; CDR3nt: TGTGCCAGCAGCATAGTAGCGGGAGGGGTCTCCTACGAGCAGTACTTC
j_gene: TRBJ1-5; v_gene: TRBV10-3; abundance: NA; d_gene: TRBD1; CDR3aa: CAIAPGGENQPQHF; CDR3nt: TGTGCCATCGCCCCAGGGGGAGAGAATCAGCCCCAGCATTTT
j_gene: TRBJ2-3; v_gene: TRBV6-1; abundance: NA; d_gene: TRBD2; CDR3aa: CASKIQAGGRTDTQYF; CDR3nt: TGTGCCAGCAAGATCCAGGCGGGAGGTAGGACAGATACGCAGTATTTT
j_gene: TRBJ1-1; v_gene: TRBV5-1; abundance: NA; d_gene: NA; CDR3aa: CASSLDGIGMNTEAFF; CDR3nt: TGCGCCAGCAGCTTGGACGGGATCGGCATGAACACTGAAGCTTTCTTT
j_gene: TRBJ2-7; v_gene: TRBV30; abundance: NA; d_gene: TRBD1; CDR3aa: CAWRIGTGGDYEQYF; CDR3nt: TGTGCCTGGAGGATAGGGACAGGGGGTGACTACGAGCAGTACTTC
j_gene: TRBJ1-3; v_gene: TRBV3-1; abundance: few; d_gene: NA; CDR3aa: CASSHEGRSSSGNTIYF; CDR3nt: TGTGCCAGCAGCCATGAGGGACGGTCAAGCTCTGGAAACACCATATATTTT
j_gene: TRBJ1-2; v_gene: TRBV5-1; abundance: few; d_gene: NA; CDR3aa: CASSGDGNYGYTF; CDR3nt: TGCGCCAGCAGTGGGGACGGAAACTATGGCTACACCTTC
j_gene: TRBJ1-5; v_gene: TRBV30; abundance: NA; d_gene: TRBD1; CDR3aa: CAWRPPGQGYNQPQHF; CDR3nt: TGTGCCTGGAGGCCTCCGGGACAGGGGTACAATCAGCCCCAGCATTTT
j_gene: TRBJ2-1; v_gene: TRBV10-3; abundance: few; d_gene: TRBD2; CDR3aa: CAISEASSGGNEQFF; CDR3nt: TGTGCCATCAGTGAGGCATCTAGCGGAGGTAATGAGCAGTTCTTC
j_gene: TRBJ1-5; v_gene: TRBV18; abundance: few; d_gene: NA; CDR3aa: CASSPKQGNQPQHF; CDR3nt: TGTGCCAGCTCACCAAAACAGGGCAATCAGCCCCAGCATTTT
j_gene: TRBJ1-2; v_gene: TRBV28; abundance: NA; d_gene: NA; CDR3aa: CASSSPGRFYGYTF; CDR3nt: TGTGCCAGCAGTTCCCCGGGACGATTCTATGGCTACACCTTC
j_gene: TRBJ2-7; v_gene: TRBV28; abundance: NA; d_gene: TRBD1; CDR3aa: CASTPGDRAYEQYF; CDR3nt: TGTGCCAGCACCCCCGGGGACAGGGCCTACGAGCAGTACTTC
j_gene: TRBJ2-7; v_gene: TRBV7-9; abundance: NA; d_gene: TRBD2; CDR3aa: CASSLAGTSGEQYF; CDR3nt: TGTGCCAGCAGCTTAGCCGGGACTAGCGGCGAGCAGTACTTC
j_gene: TRBJ2-1; v_gene: TRBV9; abundance: many; d_gene: TRBD2; CDR3aa: CASSVLAGTSDEQFF; CDR3nt: TGTGCCAGCAGCGTTCTAGCGGGTACCTCTGATGAGCAGTTCTTC
j_gene: TRBJ1-1; v_gene: TRBV3-1; abundance: few; d_gene: TRBD1; CDR3aa: CASSARDRGPSEAFF; CDR3nt: TGTGCCAGCAGCGCCCGGGACAGGGGCCCCTCTGAAGCTTTCTTT
j_gene: TRBJ1-1; v_gene: TRBV7-9; abundance: few; d_gene: NA; CDR3aa: CASSSTDEKAFF; CDR3nt: TGTGCCAGCAGCTCAACCGACGAGAAAGCTTTCTTT
j_gene: TRBJ2-1; v_gene: TRBV12-3/TRBV12-4; abundance: few; d_gene: NA; CDR3aa: CASSLSQSEQFF; CDR3nt: TGTGCCAGCAGTTTAAGTCAAAGCGAGCAGTTCTTC
j_gene: TRBJ2-5; v_gene: TRBV12-3/TRBV12-4; abundance: few; d_gene: NA; CDR3aa: CASSSSLGEETQYF; CDR3nt: TGTGCCAGCAGTTCCTCCCTGGGAGAAGAGACCCAGTACTTC
j_gene: TRBJ2-4; v_gene: TRBV9; abundance: NA; d_gene: TRBD1; CDR3aa: CASSETGAVAKNIQYF; CDR3nt: TGTGCCAGCAGCGAGACAGGGGCGGTAGCCAAAAACATTCAGTACTTC
j_gene: TRBJ2-7; v_gene: TRBV7-9; abundance: NA; d_gene: TRBD2; CDR3aa: CASAQRGQISEQYF; CDR3nt: TGTGCCAGCGCCCAGCGGGGCCAGATTTCAGAGCAGTACTTC